The source of this T cell receptor beta chain is a study of shared clonotypes between healthy human individuals. Study information: Those who served as donors were a couple of women and a few men between the ages of 18 and 49. Study results and caveats: Sorted-subset samples were not fully sequenced, rarefaction indicated.

To note about this clone: Its target is not known.

Donors, without exception, were Caucasian adults residing in Nashville, Tennessee. A CD45RA+ naive subset and a CD45RA-negative memory subset were split from CD4+ cells. TCRdb's table, derived via immunoSEQ multiplex PCR, lists solely in-frame clones and lacks some. The table records approximately 2,000,000 clones, 85% to 95% of them present only once. This CDR3 has 14 residues. Germline trimming cut 6 bases from V and 5 bases from J; bases unmatched to any gene: 5. CDR1 and CDR2 (germline): SNHLY, FYNNEI. The rearrangement joins TRBV2 to TRBJ2-1; the match to TRBD2 covers 9 bases. Sequencing used naive CD4+ T cells from PBMCs. Subset specified: CD45RA+ positively selected. This clonotype originated in a man aged 18 to 30 in good health. Some clones in this sample may be carry-over from other donors' samples. As DNA, the CDR3 is TGTGCCAGCAGGGAACTAGCGGGCCACAATGAGCAGTTCTTC. Translation: CASRELAGHNEQFF.